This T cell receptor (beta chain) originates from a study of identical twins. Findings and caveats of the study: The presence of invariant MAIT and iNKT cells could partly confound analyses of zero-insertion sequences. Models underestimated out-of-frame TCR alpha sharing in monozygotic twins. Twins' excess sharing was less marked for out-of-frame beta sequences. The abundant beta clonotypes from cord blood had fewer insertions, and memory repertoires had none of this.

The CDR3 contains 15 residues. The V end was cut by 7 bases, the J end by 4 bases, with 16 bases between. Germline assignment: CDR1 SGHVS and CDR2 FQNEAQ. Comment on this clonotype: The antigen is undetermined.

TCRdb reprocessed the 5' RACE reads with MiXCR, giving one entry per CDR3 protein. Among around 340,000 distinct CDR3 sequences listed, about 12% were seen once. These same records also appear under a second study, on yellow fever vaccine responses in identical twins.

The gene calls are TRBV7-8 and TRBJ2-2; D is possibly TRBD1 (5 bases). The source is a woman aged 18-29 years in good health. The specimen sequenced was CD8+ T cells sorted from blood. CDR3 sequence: CASTPGRALTGELFF. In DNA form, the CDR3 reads TGTGCCAGCACCCCGGGCAGGGCTCTCACCGGGGAGCTGTTTTTT.